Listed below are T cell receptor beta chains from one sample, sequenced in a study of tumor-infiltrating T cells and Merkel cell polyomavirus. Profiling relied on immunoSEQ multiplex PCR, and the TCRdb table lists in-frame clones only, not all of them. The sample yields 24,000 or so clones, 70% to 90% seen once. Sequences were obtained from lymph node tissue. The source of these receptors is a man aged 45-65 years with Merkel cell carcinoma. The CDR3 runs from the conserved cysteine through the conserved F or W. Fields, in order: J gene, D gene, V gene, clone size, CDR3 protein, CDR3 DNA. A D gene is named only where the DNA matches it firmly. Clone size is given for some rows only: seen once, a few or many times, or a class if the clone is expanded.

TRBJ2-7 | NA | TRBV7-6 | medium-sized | CASSPGRNSYEQYF | TGTGCCAGCAGCCCTGGGCGCAACTCCTACGAGCAGTACTTC
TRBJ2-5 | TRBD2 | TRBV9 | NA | CASSAGGLETQYF | TGTGCCAGCAGCGCGGGGGGGTTGGAGACCCAGTACTTC
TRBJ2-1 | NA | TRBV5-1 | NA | CASSLVVNEQFF | TGCGCCAGCAGCTTGGTAGTAAATGAGCAGTTCTTC
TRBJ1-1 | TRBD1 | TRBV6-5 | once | CASSFRTGGYTEAFF | TGTGCCAGCAGTTTTCGGACAGGGGGCTACACTGAAGCTTTCTTT
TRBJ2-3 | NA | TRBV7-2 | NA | CASSLAGLASSTDTQYF | TGTGCCAGCAGCTTAGCCGGGTTAGCGAGTAGCACAGATACGCAGTATTTT
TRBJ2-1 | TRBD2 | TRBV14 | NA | CASSQRLAGVDEQFF | TGTGCCAGCAGCCAACGCCTAGCGGGGGTGGATGAGCAGTTCTTC
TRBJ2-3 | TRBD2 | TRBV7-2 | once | CASRVAGVTDTQYF | TGTGCCAGCAGAGTAGCGGGAGTAACAGATACGCAGTATTTT
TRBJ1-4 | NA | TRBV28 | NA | CASSPGGVVEKLFF | TGTGCCAGCAGCCCCGGGGGGGTTGTAGAAAAACTGTTTTTT
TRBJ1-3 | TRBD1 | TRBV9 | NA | CASSVGAGGAYTIYF | TGTGCCAGCAGCGTAGGGGCAGGGGGTGCTTACACCATATATTTT
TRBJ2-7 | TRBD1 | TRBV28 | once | CASSDRGPPYEQYF | TGTGCCAGCAGTGACAGGGGTCCGCCTTACGAGCAGTACTTC
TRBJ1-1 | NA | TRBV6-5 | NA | CASSYSTLNTEAFF | TGTGCCAGCAGTTACTCGACTCTGAACACTGAAGCTTTCTTT
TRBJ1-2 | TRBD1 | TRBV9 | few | CASTRGGQGLYGYTF | TGTGCCAGCACCCGTGGGGGACAGGGCCTCTATGGCTACACCTTC
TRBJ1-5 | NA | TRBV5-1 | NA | CASSLAPGSQPQHF | TGCGCCAGCAGCTTGGCCCCAGGTTCCCAGCCCCAGCATTTT
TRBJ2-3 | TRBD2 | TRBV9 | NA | CASSLGLAGGPLSDTQYF | TGTGCCAGCAGCTTGGGACTAGCGGGGGGGCCGTTGTCTGATACGCAGTATTTT
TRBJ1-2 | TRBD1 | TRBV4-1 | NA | CASSQEPGQLNYGYTF | TGCGCCAGCAGCCAAGAGCCGGGACAGCTTAACTATGGCTACACCTTC
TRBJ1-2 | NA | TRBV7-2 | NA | CASSIRQVPGYTF | TGTGCCAGCAGCATAAGACAGGTCCCGGGCTACACCTTC
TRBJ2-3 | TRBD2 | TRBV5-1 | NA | CASSYGLAGTDTQYF | TGCGCCAGCAGCTATGGACTAGCGGGCACAGATACGCAGTATTTT
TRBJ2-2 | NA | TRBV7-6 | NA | CASSRTQNTGELFF | TGTGCCAGCAGTCGAACACAAAACACCGGGGAGCTGTTTTTT
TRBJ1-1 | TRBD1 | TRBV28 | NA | CASSRGQGTGGNTEAFF | TGTGCCAGCAGCCGAGGACAGGGGACAGGCGGGAACACTGAAGCTTTCTTT
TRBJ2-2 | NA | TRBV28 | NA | CASSFPNTGGAGELFF | TGTGCCAGCAGTTTCCCTAATACAGGGGGGGCCGGGGAGCTGTTTTTT
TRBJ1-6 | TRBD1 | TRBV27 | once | CASSLRGQGHSPLHF | TGTGCCAGCAGTCTCAGGGGGCAGGGGCATTCACCCCTCCACTTT
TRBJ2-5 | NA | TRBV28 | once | CASRAQETQYF | TGTGCCAGCAGGGCCCAAGAGACCCAGTACTTC
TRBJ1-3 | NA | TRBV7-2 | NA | CASTRGSSGNTIYF | TGTGCCAGCACCCGGGGGAGCTCTGGAAACACCATATATTTT
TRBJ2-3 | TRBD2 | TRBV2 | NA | CASKGGLAGGEDTQYF | TGTGCCAGCAAAGGGGGATTAGCGGGAGGAGAAGATACGCAGTATTTT
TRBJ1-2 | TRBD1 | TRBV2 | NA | CASRGGTGGAGTYGYTF | TGTGCCAGCAGAGGAGGGACAGGGGGCGCGGGAACTTATGGCTACACCTTC
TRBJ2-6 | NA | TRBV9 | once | CASSVEGSSGRYSGANVLTF | TGTGCCAGCAGCGTGGAGGGGAGCAGCGGTAGGTACTCTGGGGCCAACGTCCTGACTTTC
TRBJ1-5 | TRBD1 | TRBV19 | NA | CASSDPGQGYSNQPQHF | TGTGCCAGTAGTGATCCGGGACAGGGCTATAGCAATCAGCCCCAGCATTTT
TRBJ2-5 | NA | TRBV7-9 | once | CASSSDRTQETQYF | TGTGCCAGCAGCTCGGACAGAACCCAAGAGACCCAGTACTTC
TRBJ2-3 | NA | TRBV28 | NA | CASSLITDTQYF | TGTGCCAGCAGTCTAATCACAGATACGCAGTATTTT
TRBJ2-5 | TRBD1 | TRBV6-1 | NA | CASSGGGAETQYF | TGTGCCAGCAGTGGAGGGGGCGCGGAGACCCAGTACTTC
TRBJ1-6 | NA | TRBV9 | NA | CASSVSSNNSPLHF | TGTGCCAGCAGCGTTAGTAGTAATAATTCACCCCTCCACTTT
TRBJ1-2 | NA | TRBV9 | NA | CASSVDLQGNGYTF | TGTGCCAGCAGCGTAGATCTACAGGGTAATGGCTACACCTTC
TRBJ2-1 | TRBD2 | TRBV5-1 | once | CASSLGGGGPYNEQFF | TGCGCCAGCAGCTTGGGGGGCGGGGGGCCTTACAATGAGCAGTTCTTC
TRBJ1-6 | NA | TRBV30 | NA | CAWSAAGSPLHF | TGTGCCTGGAGTGCAGCGGGTTCACCCCTCCACTTT
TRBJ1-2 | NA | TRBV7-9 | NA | CASSASGVRAGDGYTF | TGTGCCAGCAGCGCCAGCGGGGTTCGGGCAGGGGATGGCTACACCTTC
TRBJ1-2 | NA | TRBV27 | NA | CASRLTGPGTIYGYTF | TGTGCCAGCAGGCTAACAGGGCCAGGGACCATCTATGGCTACACCTTC
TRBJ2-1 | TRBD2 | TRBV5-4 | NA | CASSPGTSGRALMRNEQFF | TGTGCCAGCAGCCCCGGGACTAGCGGGAGGGCCTTGATGAGGAATGAGCAGTTCTTC
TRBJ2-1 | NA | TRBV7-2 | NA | CASSFRMQGDEQFF | TGTGCCAGCAGCTTTAGGATGCAGGGCGATGAGCAGTTCTTC
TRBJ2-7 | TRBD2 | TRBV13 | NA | CASSSGGVGYDEQYF | TGTGCCAGCAGCAGCGGGGGAGTAGGATACGACGAGCAGTACTTC
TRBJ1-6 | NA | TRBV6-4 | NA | CASSDSGGSPLHF | TGTGCCAGCAGTGACTCGGGGGGTTCACCCCTCCACTTT
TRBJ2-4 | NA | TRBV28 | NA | CASRYGLGGVKNIQYF | TGTGCCAGCAGGTACGGCCTAGGAGGGGTCAAAAACATTCAGTACTTC
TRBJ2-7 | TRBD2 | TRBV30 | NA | CAWLPGGSAGEQYF | TGTGCCTGGCTCCCGGGCGGGAGTGCGGGCGAGCAGTACTTC
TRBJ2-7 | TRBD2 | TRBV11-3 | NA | CASSLGTSGYEQYF | TGTGCCAGCAGCTTAGGTACTAGCGGCTACGAGCAGTACTTC
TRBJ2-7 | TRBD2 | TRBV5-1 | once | CASSSAVTSGGVEQYF | TGCGCCAGCAGCTCGGCCGTGACTAGCGGGGGGGTCGAGCAGTACTTC
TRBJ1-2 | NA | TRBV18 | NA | CASSQQGTNYGYTF | TGTGCCAGCTCACAGCAGGGGACCAACTATGGCTACACCTTC
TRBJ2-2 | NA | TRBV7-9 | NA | CASSPRAGTYTGELFF | TGTGCCAGCAGCCCTCGGGCTGGGACATACACCGGGGAGCTGTTTTTT
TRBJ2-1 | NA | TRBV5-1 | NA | CASSLWGKNNEQFF | TGCGCCAGCAGCTTGTGGGGCAAGAACAATGAGCAGTTCTTC
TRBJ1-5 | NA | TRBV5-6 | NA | CASSLGVVIQPQHF | TGTGCCAGCAGCTTAGGAGTAGTGATTCAGCCCCAGCATTTT
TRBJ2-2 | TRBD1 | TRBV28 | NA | CASSLVGNRGPNTGELFF | TGTGCCAGCAGTTTAGTGGGTAACAGGGGGCCGAACACCGGGGAGCTGTTTTTT
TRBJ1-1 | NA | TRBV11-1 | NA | CASSLGGEAFF | TGTGCCAGCAGCCTAGGAGGGGAAGCTTTCTTT
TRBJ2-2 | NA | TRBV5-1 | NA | CASSLEGPASNTGELFF | TGCGCCAGCAGCTTGGAGGGGCCTGCCTCGAACACCGGGGAGCTGTTTTTT
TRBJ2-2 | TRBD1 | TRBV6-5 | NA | CASLGQGFGGELFF | TGTGCCAGCTTGGGACAGGGGTTCGGCGGGGAGCTGTTTTTT
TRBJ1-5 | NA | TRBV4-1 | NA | CASSQDSGGGNQPQHF | TGCGCCAGCAGCCAAGATTCCGGAGGCGGCAATCAGCCCCAGCATTTT
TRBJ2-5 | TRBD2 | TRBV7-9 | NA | CASTPGLALQETQYF | TGTGCCAGCACCCCGGGACTAGCACTCCAAGAGACCCAGTACTTC
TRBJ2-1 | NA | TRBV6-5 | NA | CASSDSSAYNEQFF | TGTGCCAGCAGTGATAGCAGCGCCTACAATGAGCAGTTCTTC